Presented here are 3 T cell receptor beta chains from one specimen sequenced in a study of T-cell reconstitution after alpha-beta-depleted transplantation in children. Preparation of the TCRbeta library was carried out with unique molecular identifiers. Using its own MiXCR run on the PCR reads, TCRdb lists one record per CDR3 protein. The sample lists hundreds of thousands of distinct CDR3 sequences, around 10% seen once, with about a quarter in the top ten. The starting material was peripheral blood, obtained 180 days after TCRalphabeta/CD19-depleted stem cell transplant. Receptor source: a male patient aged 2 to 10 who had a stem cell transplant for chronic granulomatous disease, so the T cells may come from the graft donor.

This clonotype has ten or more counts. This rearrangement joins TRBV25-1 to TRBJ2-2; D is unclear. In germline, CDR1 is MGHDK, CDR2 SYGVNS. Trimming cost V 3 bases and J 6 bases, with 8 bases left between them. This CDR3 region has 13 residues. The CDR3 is CASSDLGAGELFF. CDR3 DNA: TGTGCCAGCAGTGACCTAGGAGCCGGGGAGCTGTTTTTT.

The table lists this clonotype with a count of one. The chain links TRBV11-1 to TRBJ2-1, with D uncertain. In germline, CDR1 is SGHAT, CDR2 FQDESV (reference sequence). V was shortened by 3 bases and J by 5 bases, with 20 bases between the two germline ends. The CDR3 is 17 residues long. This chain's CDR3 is CASSFPFTLDPDNEQFF. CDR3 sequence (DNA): TGTGCCAGCAGCTTCCCCTTCACCCTGGATCCTGACAATGAGCAGTTCTTC.

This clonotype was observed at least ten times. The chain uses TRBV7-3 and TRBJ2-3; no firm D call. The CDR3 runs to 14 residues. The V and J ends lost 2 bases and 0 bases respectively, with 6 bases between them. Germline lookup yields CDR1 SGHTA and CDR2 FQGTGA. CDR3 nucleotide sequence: TGTGCCAGCAGCTTATCCCTTAGCACAGATACGCAGTATTTT. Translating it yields CASSLSLSTDTQYF.